This entry is about one T cell receptor beta chain. The J segment lost 6 bases and the V segment lost 2 bases, leaving 6 bases of the junction unmatched. Germline CDR1 LNHDA, CDR2 SQIVND (reference sequence). CDR3 length: 14 residues. Clones were sequenced by immunoSEQ multiplex PCR, and TCRdb holds only the in-frame ones, with some missing. The table includes 980,000 or so clones, approximately 80% detected once. This sample is drawn from a study of shared clonotypes between healthy human individuals. Sample: memory CD4+ T cells sorted from blood. The subset: CD45RA-negative fraction. The chain links TRBV19 to TRBJ1-2; TRBD1 matches at 7 bases. This clonotype was obtained from a man younger than 35 in good health. CDR3 in DNA: TGTGCCAGTAGTATACGACAGGGATTGGATGGCTACACCTTC. Amino acids: CASSIRQGLDGYTF.